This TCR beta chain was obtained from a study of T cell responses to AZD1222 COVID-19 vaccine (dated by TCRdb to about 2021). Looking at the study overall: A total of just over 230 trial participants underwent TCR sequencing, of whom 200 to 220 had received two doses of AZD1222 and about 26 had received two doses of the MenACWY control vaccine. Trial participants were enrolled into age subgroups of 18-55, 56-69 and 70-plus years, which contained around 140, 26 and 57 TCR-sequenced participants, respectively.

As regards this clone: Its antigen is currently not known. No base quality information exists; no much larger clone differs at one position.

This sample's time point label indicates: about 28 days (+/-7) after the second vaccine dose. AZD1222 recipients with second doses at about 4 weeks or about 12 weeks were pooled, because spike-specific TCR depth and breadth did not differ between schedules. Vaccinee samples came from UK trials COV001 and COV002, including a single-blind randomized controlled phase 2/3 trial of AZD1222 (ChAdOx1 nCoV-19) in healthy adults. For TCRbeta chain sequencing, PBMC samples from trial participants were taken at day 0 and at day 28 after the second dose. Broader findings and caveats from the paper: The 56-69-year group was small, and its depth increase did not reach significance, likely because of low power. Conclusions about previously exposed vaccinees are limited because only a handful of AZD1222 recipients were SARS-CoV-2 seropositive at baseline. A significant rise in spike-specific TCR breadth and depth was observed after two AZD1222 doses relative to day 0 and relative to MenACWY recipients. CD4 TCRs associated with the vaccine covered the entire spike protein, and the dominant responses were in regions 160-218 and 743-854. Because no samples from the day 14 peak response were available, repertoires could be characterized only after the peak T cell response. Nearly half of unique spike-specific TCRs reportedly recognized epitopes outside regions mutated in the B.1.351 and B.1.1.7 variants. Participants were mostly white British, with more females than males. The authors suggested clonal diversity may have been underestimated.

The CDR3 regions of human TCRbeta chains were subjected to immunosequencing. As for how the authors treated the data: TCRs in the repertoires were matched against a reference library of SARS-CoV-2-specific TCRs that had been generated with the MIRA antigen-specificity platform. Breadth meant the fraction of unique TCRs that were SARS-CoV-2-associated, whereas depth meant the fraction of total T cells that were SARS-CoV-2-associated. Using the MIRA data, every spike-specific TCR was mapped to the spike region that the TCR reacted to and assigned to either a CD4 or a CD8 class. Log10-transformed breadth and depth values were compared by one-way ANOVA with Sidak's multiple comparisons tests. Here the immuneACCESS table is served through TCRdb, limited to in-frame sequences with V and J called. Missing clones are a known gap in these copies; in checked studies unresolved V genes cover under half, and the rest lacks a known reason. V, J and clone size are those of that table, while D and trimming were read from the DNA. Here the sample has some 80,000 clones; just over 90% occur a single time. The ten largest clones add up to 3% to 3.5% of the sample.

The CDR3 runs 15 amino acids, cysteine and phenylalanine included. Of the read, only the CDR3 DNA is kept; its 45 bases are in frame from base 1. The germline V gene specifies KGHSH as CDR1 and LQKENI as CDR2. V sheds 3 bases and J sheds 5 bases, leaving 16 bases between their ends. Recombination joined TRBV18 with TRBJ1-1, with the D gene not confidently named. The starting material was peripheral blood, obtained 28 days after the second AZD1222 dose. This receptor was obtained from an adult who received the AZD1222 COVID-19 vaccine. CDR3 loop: CASSPVREVGTEAFF. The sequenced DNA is TGTGCCAGCTCACCCGTGAGGGAAGTAGGAACTGAAGCTTTCTTT. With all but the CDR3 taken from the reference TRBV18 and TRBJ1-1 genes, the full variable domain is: NAGVMQNPRHLVRRRGQEARLRCSPMKGHSHVYWYRQLPEEGLKFMVYLQKENIIDESGMPKERFSAEFPKEGPSILRIQQVVRGDSAAYFCASSPVREVGTEAFFGQGTRLTVV.